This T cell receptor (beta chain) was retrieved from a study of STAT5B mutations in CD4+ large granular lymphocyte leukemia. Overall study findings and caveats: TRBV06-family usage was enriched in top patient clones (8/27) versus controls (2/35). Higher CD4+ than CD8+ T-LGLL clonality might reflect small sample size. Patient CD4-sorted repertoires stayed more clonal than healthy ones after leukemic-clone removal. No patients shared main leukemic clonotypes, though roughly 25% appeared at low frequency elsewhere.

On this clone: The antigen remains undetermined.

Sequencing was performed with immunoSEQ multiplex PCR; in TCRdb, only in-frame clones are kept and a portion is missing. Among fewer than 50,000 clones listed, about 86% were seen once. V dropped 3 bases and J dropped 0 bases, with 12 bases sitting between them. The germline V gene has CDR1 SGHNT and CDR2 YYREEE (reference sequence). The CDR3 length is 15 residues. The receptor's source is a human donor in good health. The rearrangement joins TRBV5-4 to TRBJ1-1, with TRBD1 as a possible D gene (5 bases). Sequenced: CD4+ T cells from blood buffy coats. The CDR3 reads CASSWGGSLNTEAFF. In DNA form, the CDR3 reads TGTGCCAGCAGCTGGGGGGGGTCTCTGAACACTGAAGCTTTCTTT.